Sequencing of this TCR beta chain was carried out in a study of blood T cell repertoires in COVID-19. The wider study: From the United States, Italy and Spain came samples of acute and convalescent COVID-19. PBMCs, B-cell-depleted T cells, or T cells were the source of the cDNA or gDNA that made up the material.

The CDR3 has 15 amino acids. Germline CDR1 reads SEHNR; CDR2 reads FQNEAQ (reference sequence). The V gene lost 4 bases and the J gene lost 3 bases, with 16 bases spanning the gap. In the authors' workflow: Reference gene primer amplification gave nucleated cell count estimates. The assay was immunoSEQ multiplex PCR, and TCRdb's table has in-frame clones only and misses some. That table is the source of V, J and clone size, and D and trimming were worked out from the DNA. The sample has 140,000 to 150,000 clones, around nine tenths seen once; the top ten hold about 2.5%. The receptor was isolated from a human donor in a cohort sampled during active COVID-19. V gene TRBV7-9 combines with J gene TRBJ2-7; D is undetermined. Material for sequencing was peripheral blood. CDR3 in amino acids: CASSSGLGADYEQYF. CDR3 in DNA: TGTGCCAGCAGCTCGGGTTTAGGCGCGGACTACGAGCAGTACTTC.